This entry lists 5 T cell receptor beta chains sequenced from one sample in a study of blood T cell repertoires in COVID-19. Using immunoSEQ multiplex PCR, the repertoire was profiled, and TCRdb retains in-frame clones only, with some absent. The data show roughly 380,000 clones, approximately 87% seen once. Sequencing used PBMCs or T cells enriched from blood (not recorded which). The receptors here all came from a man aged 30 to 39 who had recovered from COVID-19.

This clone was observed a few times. CDR3 amino acids: CASSQVQINSPLHF. CDR3 in DNA: TGCGCCAGCAGCCAAGTACAGATTAATTCACCCCTCCACTTT. The rearrangement joins TRBV4-1 to TRBJ1-6; D is undetermined. V lost 1 base and J lost 6, with 7 bases in between. Germline V lookup: CDR1 MGHRA, CDR2 YSYEKL. CDR3 size: 14 residues.

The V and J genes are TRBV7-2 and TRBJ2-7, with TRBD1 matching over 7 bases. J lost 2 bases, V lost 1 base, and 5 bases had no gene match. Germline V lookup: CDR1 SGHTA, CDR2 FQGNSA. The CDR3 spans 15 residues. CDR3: CASSLDTGVAYEQYF. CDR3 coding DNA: TGTGCCAGCAGCTTAGATACAGGGGTGGCCTACGAGCAGTACTTC.

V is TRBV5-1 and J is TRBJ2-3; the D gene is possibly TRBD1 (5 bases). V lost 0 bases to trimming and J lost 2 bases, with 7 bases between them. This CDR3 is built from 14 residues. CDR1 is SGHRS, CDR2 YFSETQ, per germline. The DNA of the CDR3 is TGCGCCAGCAGCTTGGACAGGAACACAGATACGCAGTATTTT. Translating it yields CASSLDRNTDTQYF.

The DNA of the CDR3 is TGCGCCAGCAGCCAAGATCGGGAGGGGACTGAAGCTTTCTTT. It is translated as CASSQDREGTEAFF. The V and J genes are TRBV4-3 and TRBJ1-1; possibly TRBD1 for D (5 bases). The germline V and J ends were trimmed by 0 bases and 5 bases, with 10 bases remaining between them. Germline V gene data show CDR1 as LGHNA and CDR2 as YSLEER. The CDR3 loop spans 14 amino acids.

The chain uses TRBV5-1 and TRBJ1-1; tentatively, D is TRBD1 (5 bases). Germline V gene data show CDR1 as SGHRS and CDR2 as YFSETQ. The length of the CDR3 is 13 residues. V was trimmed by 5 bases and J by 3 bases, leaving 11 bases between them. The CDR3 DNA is TGCGCCAGCAGTCTTATGGGGCACACTGAAGCTTTCTTT. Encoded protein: CASSLMGHTEAFF.